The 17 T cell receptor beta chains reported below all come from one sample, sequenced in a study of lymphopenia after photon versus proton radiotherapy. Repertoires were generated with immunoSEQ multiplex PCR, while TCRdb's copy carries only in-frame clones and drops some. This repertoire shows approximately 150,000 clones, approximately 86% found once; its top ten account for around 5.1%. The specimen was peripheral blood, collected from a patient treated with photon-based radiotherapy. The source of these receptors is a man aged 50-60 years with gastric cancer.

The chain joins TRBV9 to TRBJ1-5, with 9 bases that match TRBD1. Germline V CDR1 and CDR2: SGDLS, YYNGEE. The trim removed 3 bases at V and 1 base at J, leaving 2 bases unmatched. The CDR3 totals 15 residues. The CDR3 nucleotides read TGTGCCAGCAGCGGGACAGGGGAGAGCAATCAGCCCCAGCATTTT. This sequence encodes CASSGTGESNQPQHF.

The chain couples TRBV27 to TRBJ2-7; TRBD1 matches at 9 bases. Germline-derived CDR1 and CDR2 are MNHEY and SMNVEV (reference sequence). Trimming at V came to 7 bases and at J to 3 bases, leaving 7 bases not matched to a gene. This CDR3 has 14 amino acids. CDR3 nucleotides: TGTGCCAGCAAATCCGGGACAGGGCTCTACGAGCAGTACTTC. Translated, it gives CASKSGTGLYEQYF.

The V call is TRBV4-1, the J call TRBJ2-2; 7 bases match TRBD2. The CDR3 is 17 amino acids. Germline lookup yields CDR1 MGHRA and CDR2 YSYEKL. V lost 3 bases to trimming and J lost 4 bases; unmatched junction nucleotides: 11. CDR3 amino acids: CASSQAGRTYITGELFF. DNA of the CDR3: TGCGCCAGCAGCCAGGCCGGGAGGACATATATCACCGGGGAGCTGTTTTTT.

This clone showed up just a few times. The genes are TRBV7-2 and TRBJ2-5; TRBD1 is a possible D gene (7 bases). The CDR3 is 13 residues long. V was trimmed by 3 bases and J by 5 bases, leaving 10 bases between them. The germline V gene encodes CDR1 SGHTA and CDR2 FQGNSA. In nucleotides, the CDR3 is TGTGCCAGCAGCTTTGGAGGGGGCGAGACCCAGTACTTC. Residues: CASSFGGGETQYF.

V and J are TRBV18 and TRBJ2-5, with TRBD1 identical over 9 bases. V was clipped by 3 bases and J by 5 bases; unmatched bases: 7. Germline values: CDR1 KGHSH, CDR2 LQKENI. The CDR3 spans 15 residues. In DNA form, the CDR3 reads TGTGCCAGCTCACCCCTGGGGACAGGGTTCGAGACCCAGTACTTC. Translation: CASSPLGTGFETQYF.

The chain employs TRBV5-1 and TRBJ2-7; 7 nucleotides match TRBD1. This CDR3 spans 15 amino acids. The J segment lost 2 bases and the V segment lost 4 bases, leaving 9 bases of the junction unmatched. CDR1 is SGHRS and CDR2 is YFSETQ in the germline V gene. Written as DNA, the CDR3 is TGCGCCAGCAGCAGGACCGGGACAGCCGCCTACGAGCAGTACTTC. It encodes CASSRTGTAAYEQYF.

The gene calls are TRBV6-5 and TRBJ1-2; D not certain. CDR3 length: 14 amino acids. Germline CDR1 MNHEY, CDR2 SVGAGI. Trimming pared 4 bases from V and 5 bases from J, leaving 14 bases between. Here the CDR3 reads CASSFYEGFYGYTF. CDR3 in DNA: TGTGCCAGCAGTTTTTACGAGGGTTTTTATGGCTACACCTTC.

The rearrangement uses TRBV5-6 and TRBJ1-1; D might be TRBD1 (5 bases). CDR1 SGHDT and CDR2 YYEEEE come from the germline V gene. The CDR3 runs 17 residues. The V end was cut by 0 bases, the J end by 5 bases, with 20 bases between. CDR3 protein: CASSLGGDPSLTTEAFF. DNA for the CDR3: TGTGCCAGCAGCTTGGGAGGGGATCCTTCCTTAACGACTGAAGCTTTCTTT.

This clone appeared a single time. This CDR3 reads CASRQTGGLETQYF. The CDR3 DNA is TGTGCCAGCAGACAAACAGGGGGTCTCGAGACCCAGTACTTC. The chain couples TRBV28 to TRBJ2-5; 8 positions match TRBD1. Germline-derived CDR1 and CDR2 are MDHEN and SYDVKM. The junction had 8 bases not matched to a gene; V was cut back by 6 bases and J by 5 bases. This CDR3 has 14 amino acids.

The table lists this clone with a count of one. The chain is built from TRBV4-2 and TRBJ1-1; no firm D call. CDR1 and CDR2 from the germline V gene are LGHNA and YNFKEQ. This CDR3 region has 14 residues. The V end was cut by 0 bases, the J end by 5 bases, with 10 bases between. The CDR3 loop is CASSQDIGFTEAFF. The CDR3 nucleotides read TGTGCCAGCAGCCAAGACATAGGGTTTACTGAAGCTTTCTTT.

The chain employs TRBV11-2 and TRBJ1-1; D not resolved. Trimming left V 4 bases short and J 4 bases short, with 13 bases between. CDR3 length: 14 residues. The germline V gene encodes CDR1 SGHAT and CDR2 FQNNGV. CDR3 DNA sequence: TGTGCCAGCAGCTCGGGAACTTTTGGCACTGAAGCTTTCTTT. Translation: CASSSGTFGTEAFF.

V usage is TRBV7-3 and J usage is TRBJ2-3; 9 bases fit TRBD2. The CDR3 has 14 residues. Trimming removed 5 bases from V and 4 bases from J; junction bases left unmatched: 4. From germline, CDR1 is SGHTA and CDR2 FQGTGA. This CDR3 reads CASSRSGGPDTQYF. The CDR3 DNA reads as TGTGCCAGCAGCCGCAGCGGGGGGCCAGATACGCAGTATTTT.

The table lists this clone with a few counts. CDR3 residues: CASSFGGTTAYEQYF. For the CDR3, the DNA is TGTGCCAGCAGCTTTGGTGGGACTACCGCCTACGAGCAGTACTTC. This chain links TRBV7-2 with TRBJ2-7; 7 nucleotides agree with TRBD2. This CDR3 is 15 amino acids long. V lost 3 bases and J lost 2; bases outside the gene matches: 7. Germline V gene sequence: CDR1 SGHTA, CDR2 FQGNSA. The full variable domain, its missing parts supplied by reference TRBV7-2 and TRBJ2-7, is GAGVSQSPSNKVTEKGKDVELRCDPISGHTALYWYRQSLGQGLEFLIYFQGNSAPDKSGLPSDRFSAERTGGSVSTLTIQRTQQEDSAVYLCASSFGGTTAYEQYFGPGTRLTVT.

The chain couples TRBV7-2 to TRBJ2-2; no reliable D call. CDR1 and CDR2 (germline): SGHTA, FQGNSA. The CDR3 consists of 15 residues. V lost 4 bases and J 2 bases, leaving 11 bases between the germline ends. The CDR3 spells CASSSRQSNTGELFF. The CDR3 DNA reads TGTGCCAGCAGCTCCCGCCAGTCTAACACCGGGGAGCTGTTTTTT.

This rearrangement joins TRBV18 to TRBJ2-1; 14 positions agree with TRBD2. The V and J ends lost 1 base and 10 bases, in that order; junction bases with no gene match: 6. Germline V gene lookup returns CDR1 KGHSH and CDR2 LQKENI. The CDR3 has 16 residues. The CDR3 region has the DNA TGTGCCAGCTCACCACAACTGGGACTAGCGGGAGACGAGCAGTTCTTC. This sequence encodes CASSPQLGLAGDEQFF.

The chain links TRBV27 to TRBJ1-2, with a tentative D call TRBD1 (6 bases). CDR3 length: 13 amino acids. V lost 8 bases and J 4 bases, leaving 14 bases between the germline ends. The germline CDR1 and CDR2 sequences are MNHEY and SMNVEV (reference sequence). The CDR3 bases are TGTGCCAGCGCCACCGGACAGTCCTATGGCTACACCTTC. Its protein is CASATGQSYGYTF.

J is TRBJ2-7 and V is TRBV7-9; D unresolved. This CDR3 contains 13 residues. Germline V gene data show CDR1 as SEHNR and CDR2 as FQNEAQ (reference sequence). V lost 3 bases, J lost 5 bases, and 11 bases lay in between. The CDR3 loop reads CASSLLPGNEQYF. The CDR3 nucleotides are TGTGCCAGCAGCTTGCTCCCGGGCAACGAGCAGTACTTC.